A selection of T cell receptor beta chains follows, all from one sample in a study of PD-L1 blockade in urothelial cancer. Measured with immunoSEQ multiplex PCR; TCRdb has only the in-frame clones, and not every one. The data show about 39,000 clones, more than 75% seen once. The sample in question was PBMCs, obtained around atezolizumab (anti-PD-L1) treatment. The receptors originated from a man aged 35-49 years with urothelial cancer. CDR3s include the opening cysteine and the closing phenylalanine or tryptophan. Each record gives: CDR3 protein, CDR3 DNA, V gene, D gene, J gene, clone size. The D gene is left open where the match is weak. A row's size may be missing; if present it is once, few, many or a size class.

CDR3aa: CASSLGRTLNTEAFF
CDR3nt: TGCGCCAGCAGCTTGGGGCGGACTTTGAACACTGAAGCTTTCTTT
v_gene: TRBV5-1
d_gene: -
j_gene: TRBJ1-1
abundance: few

CDR3aa: CASSQWLAGEDQQYF
CDR3nt: TGCGCCAGCAGCCAATGGTTAGCGGGAGAAGATCAGCAGTACTTC
v_gene: TRBV4-1
d_gene: TRBD2
j_gene: TRBJ2-7
abundance: -

CDR3aa: CASRVVGSGHTDTQYF
CDR3nt: TGCGCCAGCCGGGTAGTAGGGAGCGGCCACACAGATACGCAGTATTTT
v_gene: TRBV5-1
d_gene: -
j_gene: TRBJ2-3
abundance: -

CDR3aa: CASSTSGTDFNYGYTF
CDR3nt: TGTGCCAGTAGTACCTCCGGGACAGATTTTAACTATGGCTACACCTTC
v_gene: TRBV19
d_gene: TRBD1
j_gene: TRBJ1-2
abundance: -

CDR3aa: CASSLRGQSKNIQYF
CDR3nt: TGTGCCAGCAGCTTAAGGGGGCAGAGCAAAAACATTCAGTACTTC
v_gene: TRBV7-9
d_gene: TRBD1
j_gene: TRBJ2-4
abundance: -

CDR3aa: CASSAGLPGRGNTIYF
CDR3nt: TGTGCCAGCAGCGCGGGACTCCCGGGGAGGGGAAACACCATATATTTT
v_gene: TRBV11-2
d_gene: -
j_gene: TRBJ1-3
abundance: medium-sized

CDR3aa: CASSPKGDLLFWGANVLTF
CDR3nt: TGTGCCAGCAGCCCAAAGGGGGATCTCTTGTTCTGGGGGGCCAACGTCCTGACTTTC
v_gene: TRBV28
d_gene: -
j_gene: TRBJ2-6
abundance: -

CDR3aa: CASSTGTSRETQYF
CDR3nt: TGTGCCAGCAGCACCGGGACTAGCCGGGAGACCCAGTACTTC
v_gene: TRBV5-4
d_gene: TRBD2
j_gene: TRBJ2-5
abundance: once

CDR3aa: CASSPSVRRNTEAFF
CDR3nt: TGTGCCAGCTCACCATCAGTCCGAAGAAACACTGAAGCTTTCTTT
v_gene: TRBV18
d_gene: -
j_gene: TRBJ1-1
abundance: -

CDR3aa: CAVRRRTAQETQYF
CDR3nt: TGTGCCGTCCGTCGACGGACAGCTCAAGAGACCCAGTACTTC
v_gene: TRBV6-5
d_gene: -
j_gene: TRBJ2-5
abundance: -

CDR3aa: CAISEPGVAEAFF
CDR3nt: TGTGCCATCAGTGAACCAGGGGTAGCTGAAGCTTTCTTT
v_gene: TRBV10-3
d_gene: -
j_gene: TRBJ1-1
abundance: few

CDR3aa: CASSPFPWRGTARSASTDTQYF
CDR3nt: TGCGCCAGCAGCCCCTTCCCCTGGAGAGGGACAGCGAGATCGGCTAGCACAGATACGCAGTATTTT
v_gene: TRBV5-1
d_gene: TRBD1
j_gene: TRBJ2-3
abundance: -

CDR3aa: CASSSTSGGQETQYF
CDR3nt: TGTGCCAGCAGCTCCACTAGCGGAGGACAAGAGACCCAGTACTTC
v_gene: TRBV7-9
d_gene: TRBD2
j_gene: TRBJ2-5
abundance: -

CDR3aa: CASSPNPGGDQPQHF
CDR3nt: TGTGCCAGCAGCCCAAACCCGGGTGGAGATCAGCCCCAGCATTTT
v_gene: TRBV11-2
d_gene: -
j_gene: TRBJ1-5
abundance: -

CDR3aa: CASSGPGLYNEQFF
CDR3nt: TGTGCCAGCAGTGGCCCCGGACTTTACAATGAGCAGTTCTTC
v_gene: TRBV25-1
d_gene: -
j_gene: TRBJ2-1
abundance: -

CDR3aa: CASSKMTGGHGELFF
CDR3nt: TGTGCCAGCAGCAAAATGACAGGGGGCCACGGGGAGCTGTTTTTT
v_gene: TRBV21-1
d_gene: -
j_gene: TRBJ2-2
abundance: once

CDR3aa: CASSLTSTPREQYF
CDR3nt: TGTGCCAGCAGCTTGACTAGCACCCCTAGGGAGCAGTACTTC
v_gene: TRBV7-2
d_gene: TRBD2
j_gene: TRBJ2-7
abundance: medium-sized

CDR3aa: CASSLDSGSNQPQHF
CDR3nt: TGTGCCAGCAGTTTGGACAGTGGTAGCAATCAGCCCCAGCATTTT
v_gene: TRBV28
d_gene: -
j_gene: TRBJ1-5
abundance: -

CDR3aa: CASTQGEEQYF
CDR3nt: TGCGCCAGTACACAGGGGGAAGAGCAGTACTTC
v_gene: TRBV5-1
d_gene: TRBD1
j_gene: TRBJ2-7
abundance: once

CDR3aa: CASGLAGETGELFF
CDR3nt: TGTGCCAGCGGACTAGCGGGAGAGACCGGGGAGCTGTTTTTT
v_gene: TRBV28
d_gene: TRBD2
j_gene: TRBJ2-2
abundance: -

CDR3aa: CASRPGVQETQYF
CDR3nt: TGCGCCAGCAGACCAGGCGTTCAAGAGACCCAGTACTTC
v_gene: TRBV5-1
d_gene: -
j_gene: TRBJ2-5
abundance: -

CDR3aa: CASSYGTSFNEQYF
CDR3nt: TGTGCCAGCAGCTACGGGACTAGCTTCAACGAGCAGTACTTC
v_gene: TRBV7-2
d_gene: TRBD2
j_gene: TRBJ2-7
abundance: -